This T cell receptor beta chain was identified during a study of beta chain features in type 1 diabetes. Study summary: Across the samples, 100 million to 130 million sorted cells were examined in total. Study findings and constraints: Patients' naive, central memory and regulatory TCRB repertoires appeared more alike than those of healthy donors. cDNA-based sequencing might over-represent cells highly expressing TCR.

This clone showed up just once. What it binds is unknown. The authors reverse transcribed all of the isolated RNA, so sequencing captured expressed TCRB transcripts. It was found that naive, central memory and regulatory T cell samples averaged roughly 3.6 million reads. Profiling relied on immunoSEQ multiplex PCR, and the TCRdb table lists in-frame clones only, not all of them. The top ten hold just under 0.035% of the sample, which has fewer than 250,000 clones, about 10% seen once. The ends were cut back, 0 bases at V and 8 bases at J, with 22 bases in the middle. The CDR3 has 17 amino acids. Germline CDR1 reads SGHRS; CDR2 reads YFSETQ.

Sample: naive CD4+ T cells from blood. The genes are TRBV5-1 and TRBJ2-3; no definite D call. The origin of this receptor is a young woman in good health. The CDR3 here is CASSLDRRVPAFATQYF. CDR3 bases: TGCGCCAGCAGCTTGGACCGACGGGTACCCGCGTTCGCTACGCAGTATTTT.